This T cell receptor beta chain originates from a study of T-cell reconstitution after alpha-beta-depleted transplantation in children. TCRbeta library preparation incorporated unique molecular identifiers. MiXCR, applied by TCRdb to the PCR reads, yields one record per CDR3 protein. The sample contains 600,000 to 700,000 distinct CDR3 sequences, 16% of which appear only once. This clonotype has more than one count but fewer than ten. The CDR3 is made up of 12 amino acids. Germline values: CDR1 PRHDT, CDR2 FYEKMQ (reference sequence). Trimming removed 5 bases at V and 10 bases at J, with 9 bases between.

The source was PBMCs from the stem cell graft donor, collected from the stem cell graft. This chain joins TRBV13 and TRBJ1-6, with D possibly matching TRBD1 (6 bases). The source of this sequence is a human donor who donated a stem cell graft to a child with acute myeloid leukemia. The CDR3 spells CASSLRGSPLHF. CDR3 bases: TGTGCCAGCAGCCTCAGGGGATCACCCCTCCACTTT.